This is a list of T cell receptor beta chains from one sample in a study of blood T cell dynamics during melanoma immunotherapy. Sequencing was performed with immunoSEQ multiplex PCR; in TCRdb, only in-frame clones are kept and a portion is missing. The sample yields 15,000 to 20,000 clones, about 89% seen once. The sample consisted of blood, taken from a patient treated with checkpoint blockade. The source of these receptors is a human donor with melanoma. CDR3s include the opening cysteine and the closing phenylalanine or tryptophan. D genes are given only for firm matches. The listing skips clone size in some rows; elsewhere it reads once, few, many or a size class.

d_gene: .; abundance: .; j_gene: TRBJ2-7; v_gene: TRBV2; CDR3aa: CASSNLGAYEQYF; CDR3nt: TGTGCCAGCAGTAATCTAGGGGCCTACGAGCAGTACTTC
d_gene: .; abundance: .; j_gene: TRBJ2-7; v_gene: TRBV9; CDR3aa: CASSVATVGEQYF; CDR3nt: TGTGCCAGCAGCGTAGCTACAGTGGGTGAGCAGTACTTC
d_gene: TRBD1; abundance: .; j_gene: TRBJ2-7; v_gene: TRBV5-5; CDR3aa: CASSRQGVNVYEQYF; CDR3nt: TGTGCCAGCAGCAGACAGGGGGTGAACGTCTACGAGCAGTACTTC
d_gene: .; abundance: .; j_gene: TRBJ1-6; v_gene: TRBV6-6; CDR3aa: CASSYALGLGHSPLHF; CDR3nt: TGTGCCAGCAGTTACGCTCTAGGCTTGGGGCATTCACCCCTCCACTTT
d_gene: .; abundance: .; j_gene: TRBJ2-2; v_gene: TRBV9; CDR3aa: CASSLGHGVTGELFF; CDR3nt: TGTGCCAGCAGCCTAGGACACGGAGTCACCGGGGAGCTGTTTTTT
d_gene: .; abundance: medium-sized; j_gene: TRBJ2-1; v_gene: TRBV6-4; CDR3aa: CASSDSSHNEQFF; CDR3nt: TGTGCCAGCAGTGACAGTAGCCACAATGAGCAGTTCTTC
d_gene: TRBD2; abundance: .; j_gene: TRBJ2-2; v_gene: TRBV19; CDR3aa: CASSLGLAANTGELFF; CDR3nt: TGTGCCAGTAGTTTGGGACTAGCGGCTAACACCGGGGAGCTGTTTTTT
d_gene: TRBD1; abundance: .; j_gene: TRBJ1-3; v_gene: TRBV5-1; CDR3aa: CASSTGQISSGNTIYF; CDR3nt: TGCGCCAGCAGCACGGGACAGATAAGCTCTGGAAACACCATATATTTT
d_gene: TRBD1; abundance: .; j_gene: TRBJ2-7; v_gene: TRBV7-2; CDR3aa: CASSFGGQAGEQYF; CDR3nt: TGTGCCAGCAGCTTTGGGGGACAGGCGGGGGAGCAGTACTTC
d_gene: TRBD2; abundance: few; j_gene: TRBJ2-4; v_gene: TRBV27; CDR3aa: CASSPRTSGGAVRAKNIQYF; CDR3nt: TGTGCCAGCAGTCCTCGGACTAGCGGGGGGGCGGTGAGAGCCAAAAACATTCAGTACTTC
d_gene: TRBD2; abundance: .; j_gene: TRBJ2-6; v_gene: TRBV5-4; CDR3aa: CAINPSGIGSGANVLTF; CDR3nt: TGTGCCATCAACCCTAGCGGGATAGGCTCTGGGGCCAACGTCCTGACTTTC
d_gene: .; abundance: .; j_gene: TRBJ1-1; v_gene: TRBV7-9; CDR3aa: CASILLDLWNTEAFF; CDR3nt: TGTGCCAGCATCCTTTTGGATTTGTGGAACACTGAAGCTTTCTTT
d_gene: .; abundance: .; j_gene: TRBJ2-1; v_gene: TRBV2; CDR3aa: CASSDVRGLYNEQFF; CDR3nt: TGTGCCAGCAGTGACGTCCGGGGGCTCTACAATGAGCAGTTCTTC
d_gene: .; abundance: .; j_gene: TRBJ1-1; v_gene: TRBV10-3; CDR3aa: CAISSPGLSGTEAFF; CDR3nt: TGTGCCATCAGCAGCCCGGGACTTTCAGGGACTGAAGCTTTCTTT
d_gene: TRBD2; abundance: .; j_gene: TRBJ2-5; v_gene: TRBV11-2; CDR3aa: CASSSSSGRAQETQYF; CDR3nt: TGTGCCAGCAGCTCGTCTAGCGGGAGGGCCCAAGAGACCCAGTACTTC
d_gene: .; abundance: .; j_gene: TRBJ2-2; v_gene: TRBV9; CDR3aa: CASSVINTGELFF; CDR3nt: TGTGCCAGCAGCGTAATAAACACCGGGGAGCTGTTTTTT
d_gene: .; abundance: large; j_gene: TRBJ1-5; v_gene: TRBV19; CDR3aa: CASKSGRQPQHF; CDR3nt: TGTGCCAGTAAATCGGGGCGACAGCCCCAGCATTTT
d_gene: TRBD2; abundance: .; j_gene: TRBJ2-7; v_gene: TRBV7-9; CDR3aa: CASGPGDYSYEQYF; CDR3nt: TGTGCCAGCGGTCCCGGGGACTACTCCTACGAGCAGTACTTC
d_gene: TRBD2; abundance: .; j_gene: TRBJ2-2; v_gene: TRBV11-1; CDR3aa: CASSLTSGGTGELFF; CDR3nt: TGTGCCAGCAGCTTAACTAGCGGGGGAACCGGGGAGCTGTTTTTT
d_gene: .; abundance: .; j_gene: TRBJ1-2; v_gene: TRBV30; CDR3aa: CAWRRNRETGGYTF; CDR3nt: TGTGCCTGGCGTCGTAACAGGGAAACGGGGGGCTACACCTTC
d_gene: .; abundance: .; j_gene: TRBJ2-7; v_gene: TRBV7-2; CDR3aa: CASSPRDGGEQYF; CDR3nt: TGTGCCAGCAGCCCAAGGGACGGGGGCGAGCAGTACTTC
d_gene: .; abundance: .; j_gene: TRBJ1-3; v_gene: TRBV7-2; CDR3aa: CASSLMHRVAGNTIYF; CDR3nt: TGTGCCAGCAGCTTAATGCACAGGGTGGCTGGAAACACCATATATTTT
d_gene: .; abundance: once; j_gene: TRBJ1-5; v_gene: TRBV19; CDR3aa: CASSWTDNQPQHF; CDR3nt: TGTGCCAGTAGCTGGACGGACAATCAGCCCCAGCATTTT
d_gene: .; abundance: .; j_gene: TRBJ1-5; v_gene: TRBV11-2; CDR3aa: CASSLGVSQPQHF; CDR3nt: TGTGCCAGCAGCTTGGGGGTCTCTCAGCCCCAGCATTTT
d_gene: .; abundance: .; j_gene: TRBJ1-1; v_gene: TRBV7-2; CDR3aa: CASSLGFEAFF; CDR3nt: TGTGCCAGCAGCTTAGGGTTTGAAGCTTTCTTT
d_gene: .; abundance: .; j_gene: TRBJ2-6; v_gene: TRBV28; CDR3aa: CASTSTTGANVLTF; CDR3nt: TGTGCCAGCACATCGACCACGGGGGCCAACGTCCTGACTTTC
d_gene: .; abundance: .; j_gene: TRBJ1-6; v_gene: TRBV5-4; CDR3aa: CASSLEGGRAYNSPLHF; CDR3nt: TGTGCCAGCAGCTTGGAGGGCGGGCGGGCCTATAATTCACCCCTCCACTTT
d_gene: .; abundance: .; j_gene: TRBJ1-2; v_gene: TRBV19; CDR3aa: CATSSYGYTF; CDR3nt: TGTGCCACCAGCTCCTATGGCTACACCTTC
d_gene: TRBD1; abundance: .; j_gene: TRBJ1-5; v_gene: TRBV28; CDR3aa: CASRTGTGEVQPQHF; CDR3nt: TGTGCCAGCAGAACAGGGACAGGGGAGGTTCAGCCCCAGCATTTT
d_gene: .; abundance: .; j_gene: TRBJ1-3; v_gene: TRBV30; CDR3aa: CAWRRLRGPIGNTIYF; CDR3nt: TGTGCCTGGAGACGACTGCGGGGGCCCATTGGAAACACCATATATTTT
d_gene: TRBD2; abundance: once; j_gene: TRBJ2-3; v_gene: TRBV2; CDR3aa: CASSQLAGGGTDTQYF; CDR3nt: TGTGCCAGCAGCCAACTAGCGGGGGGCGGGACAGATACGCAGTATTTT
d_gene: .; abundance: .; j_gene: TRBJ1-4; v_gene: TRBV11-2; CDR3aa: CASSLGQSNEKLFF; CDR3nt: TGTGCCAGCAGCTTAGGGCAGAGTAATGAAAAACTGTTTTTT
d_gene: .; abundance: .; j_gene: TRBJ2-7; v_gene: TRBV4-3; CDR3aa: CASSQAHSATYEQYF; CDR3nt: TGCGCCAGCAGCCAAGCGCACAGTGCCACCTACGAGCAGTACTTC
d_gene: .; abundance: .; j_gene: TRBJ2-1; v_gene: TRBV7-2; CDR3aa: CASSPGVGVQFF; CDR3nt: TGTGCCAGCAGCCCGGGTGTGGGAGTGCAGTTCTTC
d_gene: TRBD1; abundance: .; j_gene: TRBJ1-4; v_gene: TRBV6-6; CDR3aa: CASSRQGEKLFF; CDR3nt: TGTGCCAGCAGTCGACAGGGTGAAAAACTGTTTTTT
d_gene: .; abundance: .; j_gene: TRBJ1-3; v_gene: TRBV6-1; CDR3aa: CAALLGASGNTIYF; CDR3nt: TGTGCCGCCCTCCTGGGGGCCTCTGGAAACACCATATATTTT
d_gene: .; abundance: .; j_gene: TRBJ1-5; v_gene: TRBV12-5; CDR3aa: CASGLRVIESVSSNQPQHF; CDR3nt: TGTGCTAGTGGTTTGAGGGTCATAGAGTCCGTGTCGAGCAATCAGCCCCAGCATTTT
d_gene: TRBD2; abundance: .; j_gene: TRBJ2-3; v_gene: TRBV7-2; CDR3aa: CASSQSGRGATDTQYF; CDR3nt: TGTGCCAGCAGCCAATCGGGGCGGGGGGCCACAGATACGCAGTATTTT
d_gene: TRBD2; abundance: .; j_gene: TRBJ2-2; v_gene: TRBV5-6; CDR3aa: CASRFSGSSPHTGELFF; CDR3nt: TGTGCCAGCAGATTTAGCGGGTCCTCTCCCCACACCGGGGAGCTGTTTTTT
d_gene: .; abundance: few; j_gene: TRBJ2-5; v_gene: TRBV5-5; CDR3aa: CASSLVAAQETQYF; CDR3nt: TGTGCCAGCAGCTTGGTGGCAGCTCAAGAGACCCAGTACTTC
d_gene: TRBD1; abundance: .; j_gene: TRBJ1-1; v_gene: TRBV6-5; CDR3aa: CASSWTPRTGGTEAFF; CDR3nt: TGTGCCAGCAGTTGGACCCCCCGGACAGGCGGCACTGAAGCTTTCTTT
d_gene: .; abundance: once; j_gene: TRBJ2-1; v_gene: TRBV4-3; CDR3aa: CASSPDGDGYNEQFF; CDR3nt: TGCGCCAGCAGTCCTGACGGAGACGGCTACAATGAGCAGTTCTTC
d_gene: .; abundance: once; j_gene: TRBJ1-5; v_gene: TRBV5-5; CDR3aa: CASSLELPGGSQPQHF; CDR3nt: TGTGCCAGCAGCTTGGAACTGCCCGGGGGGAGTCAGCCCCAGCATTTT
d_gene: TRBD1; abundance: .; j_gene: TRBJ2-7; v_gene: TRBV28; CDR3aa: CASSLRDRVWDEQYF; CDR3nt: TGTGCCAGCAGTCTCCGGGACAGGGTGTGGGACGAGCAGTACTTC
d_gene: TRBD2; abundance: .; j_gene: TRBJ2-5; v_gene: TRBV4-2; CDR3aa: CASSGGLEETQYF; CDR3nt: TGTGCCAGCAGCGGGGGACTAGAAGAGACCCAGTACTTC
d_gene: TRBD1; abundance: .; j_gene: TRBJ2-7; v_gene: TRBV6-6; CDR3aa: CASSDRGSYEQYF; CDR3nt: TGTGCCAGCAGTGACAGGGGGTCCTACGAGCAGTACTTC
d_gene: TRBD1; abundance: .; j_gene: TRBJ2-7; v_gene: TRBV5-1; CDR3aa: CASSFVAGTGLYEQYF; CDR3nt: TGCGCCAGCAGCTTTGTCGCCGGGACAGGGCTCTACGAGCAGTACTTC
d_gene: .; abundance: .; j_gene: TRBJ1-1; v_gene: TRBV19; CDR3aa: CASTHRGVETWGTEAFF; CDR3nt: TGTGCCAGTACCCACCGCGGGGTAGAGACATGGGGTACTGAAGCTTTCTTT
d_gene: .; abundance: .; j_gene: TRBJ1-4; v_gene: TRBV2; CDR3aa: CASSEQGSTNEKLFF; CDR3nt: TGTGCCAGCAGTGAACAGGGCTCAACTAATGAAAAACTGTTTTTT
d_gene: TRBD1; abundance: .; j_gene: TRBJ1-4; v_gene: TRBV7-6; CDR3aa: CASSRTGETNEKLFF; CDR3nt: TGTGCCAGCAGTCGCACAGGGGAGACTAATGAAAAACTGTTTTTT
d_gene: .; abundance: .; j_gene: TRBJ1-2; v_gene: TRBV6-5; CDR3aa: CASSYSSGWNYGYTF; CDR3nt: TGTGCCAGCAGTTACTCGTCCGGATGGAACTATGGCTACACCTTC
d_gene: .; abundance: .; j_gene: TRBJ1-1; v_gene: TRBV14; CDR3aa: CASSQDLRQRAFF; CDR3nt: TGTGCCAGCAGCCAAGATCTTAGGCAGAGAGCTTTCTTT
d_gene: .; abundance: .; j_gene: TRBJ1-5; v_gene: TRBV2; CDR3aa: CASSLGQENQPQHF; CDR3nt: TGTGCCAGCAGTCTGGGACAAGAAAATCAGCCCCAGCATTTT
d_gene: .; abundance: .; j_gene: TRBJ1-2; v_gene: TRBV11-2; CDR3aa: CASSLVGDGYTF; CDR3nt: TGTGCCAGCAGCTTAGTAGGGGATGGCTACACCTTC